One sample yielded the 8 T cell receptor beta chains listed below, sequenced in a study of CXCR3-negative and CXCR3-positive naive CD8 T cells. The study's findings and limits: For CXCR3-positive naive cells, TRB CDR3s were more hydrophobic than those of CXCR3-negative naive cells.

Their specific antigens are unknown. UMI-labeled 5' RACE yielded the TRB cDNA libraries. TCRdb re-called the 5' RACE reads; one entry per CDR3 protein, DNA not given. The ten top clones account for 0.25% to 0.35%, within a sample of 120,000 to 150,000 distinct CDR3 sequences. Sequenced: naive CXCR3+ CD8+ T cells from blood. As to subset: CD45RO-CCR7+CD27+CD95- naive CD8+ T cells expressing CXCR3 (TNR3+). The source of these receptors is a human donor in good health. Some clones in this sample may be carry-over from other donors' samples.

The chain couples TRBV7-7 to TRBJ2-7. CDR3 length equals 14 residues. CDR1 and CDR2 from the germline V gene are SSHAT and FNYEAQ (reference sequence). The CDR3 region is CASSSGYGSYEQYF.

V and J are TRBV12-3 or TRBV12-4 and TRBJ1-1. The CDR3 is 14 amino acids. The CDR3: CASSAPTLNTEAFF.

CDR3 loop: CASSPGTSYGYTF. This sequence joins TRBV7-3 and TRBJ1-2; TCRdb's D gene call, TRBD1, goes unchecked for lack of DNA. Germline CDR1 and CDR2: SGHTA and FQGTGA. The CDR3 is 13 amino acids.

This sequence joins TRBV4-1 and TRBJ2-7; TCRdb reports TRBD1, a call that lacks DNA to check it against. CDR1 MGHRA and CDR2 YSYEKL come from the germline V gene. The CDR3 has 16 residues. This CDR3 reads CASSQDGRGSAYEQYF.

The rearrangement joins TRBV11-2 to TRBJ2-7; lacking DNA, the TRBD2 call made by TCRdb goes unchecked. This CDR3 region has 14 residues. CDR1 SGHAT and CDR2 FQNNGV come from the germline V gene. The CDR3 reads CASSLDLGGYEQYF. The full variable domain, in which reference TRBV11-2 and TRBJ2-7 provide the parts outside the CDR3, is EAGVAQSPRYKIIEKRQSVAFWCNPISGHATLYWYQQILGQGPKLLIQFQNNGVVDDSQLPKDRFSAERLKGVDSTLKIQPAKLEDSAVYLCASSLDLGGYEQYFGPGTRLTVT.

The V call is TRBV5-1, the J call TRBJ2-5; the TCRdb call, TRBD2, lacks DNA for checking. The CDR3 is 15 amino acids. Germline CDR1 is SGHRS and CDR2 is YFSETQ. CDR3 loop: CASSTGLAVQETQYF. Supplemented by reference TRBV5-1 and TRBJ2-5, the full variable domain reads KAGVTQTPRYLIKTRGQQVTLSCSPISGHRSVSWYQQTPGQGLQFLFEYFSETQRNKGNFPGRFSGRQFSNSRSEMNVSTLELGDSALYLCASSTGLAVQETQYFGPGTRLLVL.

This chain joins TRBV5-6 and TRBJ2-3; TCRdb reports TRBD2, a call that lacks DNA to check it against. Looked up from germline, CDR1 is SGHDT and CDR2 is YYEEEE. The CDR3 spans 20 residues. The CDR3 here is CASTVAGLGLAGGSTDTQYF.

The CDR3 sequence: CASSLPAPGGGLTSPTDTQYF. The chain combines TRBV12-3 or TRBV12-4 with TRBJ2-3; no DNA is available, so the TRBD1 call from TCRdb remains unchecked. This CDR3 is built from 21 residues.